The T cell receptor beta chain described here comes from a study of blood T cell repertoires in COVID-19. Across the whole study: Italy, Spain and the United States were the sources of the convalescent and acute COVID-19 samples. T cells, B-cell-depleted T cells, or PBMCs supplied cDNA or gDNA.

As handled by the study authors: Amplification of reference gene primers was used by the study to estimate nucleated cell counts. Clones were sequenced by immunoSEQ multiplex PCR, and TCRdb holds only the in-frame ones, with some missing. The V and J calls and the clone size are those of that table, but D and trimming were determined from the DNA. The sample shows approximately 200,000 clones, roughly 90% of them seen only once. CDR1 is SGHRS, CDR2 YFSETQ, per germline. This CDR3 spans 11 amino acids. V was pared by 3 bases and J by 6 bases, with 4 bases between. Clinical history as reported by participants underpinned cohort assignment.

The sequenced sample was PBMCs or T cells enriched from blood (not recorded which). The chain links TRBV5-1 to TRBJ1-3; unclear D gene. This receptor was taken from a woman in her 30s who had recovered from COVID-19. The CDR3 DNA follows: TGCGCCAGCAGCTCAAAAAACACCATATATTTT. This translates into CASSSKNTIYF.